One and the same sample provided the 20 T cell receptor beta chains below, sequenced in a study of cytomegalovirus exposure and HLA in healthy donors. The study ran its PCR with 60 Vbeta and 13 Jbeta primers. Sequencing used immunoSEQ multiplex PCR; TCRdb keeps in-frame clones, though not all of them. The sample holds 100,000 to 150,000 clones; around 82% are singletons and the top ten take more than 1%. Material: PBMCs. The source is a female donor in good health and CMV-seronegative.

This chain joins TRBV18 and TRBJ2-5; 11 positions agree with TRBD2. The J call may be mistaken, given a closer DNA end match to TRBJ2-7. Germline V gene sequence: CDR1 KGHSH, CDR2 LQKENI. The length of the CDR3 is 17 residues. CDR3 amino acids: CASSPGTSGTSSYEQYF. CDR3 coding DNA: TGTGCCAGCTCACCAGGGACTAGCGGAACTAGCTCCTACGAGCAGTACTTC.

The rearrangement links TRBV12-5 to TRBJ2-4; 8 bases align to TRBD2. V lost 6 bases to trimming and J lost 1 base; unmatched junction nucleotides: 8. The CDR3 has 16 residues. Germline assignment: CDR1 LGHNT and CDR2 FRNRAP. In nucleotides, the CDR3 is TGTGCTAGTGGCTATAGCGGGGCGAGCGCCAAAAACATTCAGTACTTC. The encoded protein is CASGYSGASAKNIQYF.

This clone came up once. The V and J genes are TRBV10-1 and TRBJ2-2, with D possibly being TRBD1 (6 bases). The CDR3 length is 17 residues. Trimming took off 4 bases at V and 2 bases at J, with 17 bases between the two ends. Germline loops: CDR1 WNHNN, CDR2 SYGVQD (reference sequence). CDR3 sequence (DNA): TGCGCCAGCAGTGGACAGGCTTTCGGAGAAAACACCGGGGAGCTGTTTTTT. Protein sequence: CASSGQAFGENTGELFF.

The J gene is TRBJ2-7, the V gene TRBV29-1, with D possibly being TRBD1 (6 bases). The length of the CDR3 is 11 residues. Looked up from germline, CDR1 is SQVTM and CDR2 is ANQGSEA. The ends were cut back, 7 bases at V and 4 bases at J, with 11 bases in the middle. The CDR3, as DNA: TGCAGCGCAAACAGGGAGTACGAGCAGTACTTC. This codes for CSANREYEQYF.

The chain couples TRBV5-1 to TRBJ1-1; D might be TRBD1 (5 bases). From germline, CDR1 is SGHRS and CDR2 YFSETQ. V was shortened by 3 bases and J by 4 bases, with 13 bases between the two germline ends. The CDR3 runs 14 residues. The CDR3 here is CASSSSGGGTEAFF. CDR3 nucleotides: TGCGCCAGCAGCTCTAGCGGGGGTGGCACTGAAGCTTTCTTT.

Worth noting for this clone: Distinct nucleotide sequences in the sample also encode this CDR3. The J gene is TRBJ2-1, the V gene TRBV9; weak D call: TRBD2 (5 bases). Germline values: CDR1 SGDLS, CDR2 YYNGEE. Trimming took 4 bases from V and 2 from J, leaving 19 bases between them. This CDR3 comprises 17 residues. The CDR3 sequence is CASSLEASSTPYNEQFF. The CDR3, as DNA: TGTGCCAGCAGCTTAGAGGCTAGCTCGACGCCCTACAATGAGCAGTTCTTC.

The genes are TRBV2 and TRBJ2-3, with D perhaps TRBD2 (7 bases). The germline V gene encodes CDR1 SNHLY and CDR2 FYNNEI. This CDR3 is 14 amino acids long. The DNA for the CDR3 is TGTGTCGACTCGAGGGGGGGGAGCGCAGATACGCAGTATTTT. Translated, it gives CVDSRGGSADTQYF.

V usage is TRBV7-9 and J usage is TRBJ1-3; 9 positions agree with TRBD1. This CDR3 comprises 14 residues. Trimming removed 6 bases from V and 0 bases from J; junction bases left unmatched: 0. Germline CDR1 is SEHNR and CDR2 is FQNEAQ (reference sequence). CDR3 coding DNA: TGTGCCAGCAGGGGACAGGGCTCTGGAAACACCATATATTTT. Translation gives CASRGQGSGNTIYF. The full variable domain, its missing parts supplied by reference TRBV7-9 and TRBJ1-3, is DTGVSQNPRHKITKRGQNVTFRCDPISEHNRLYWYRQTLGQGPEFLTYFQNEAQLEKSRLLSDRFSAERPKGSFSTLEIQRTEQGDSAMYLCASRGQGSGNTIYFGEGSWLTVV.

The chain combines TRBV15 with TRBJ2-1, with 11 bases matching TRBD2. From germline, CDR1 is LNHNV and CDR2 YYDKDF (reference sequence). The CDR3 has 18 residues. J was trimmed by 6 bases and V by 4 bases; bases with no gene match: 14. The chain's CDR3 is CATSTNPTIAGGPNEQFF. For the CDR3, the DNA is TGTGCCACCAGCACAAATCCGACTATAGCGGGAGGGCCCAATGAGCAGTTCTTC.

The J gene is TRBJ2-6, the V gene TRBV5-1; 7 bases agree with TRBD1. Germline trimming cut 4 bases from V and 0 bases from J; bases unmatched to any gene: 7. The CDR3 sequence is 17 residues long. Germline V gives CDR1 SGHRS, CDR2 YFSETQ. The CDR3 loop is CASSVGTESSGANVLTF. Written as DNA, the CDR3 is TGCGCCAGCAGCGTTGGGACAGAATCCTCTGGGGCCAACGTCCTGACTTTC.

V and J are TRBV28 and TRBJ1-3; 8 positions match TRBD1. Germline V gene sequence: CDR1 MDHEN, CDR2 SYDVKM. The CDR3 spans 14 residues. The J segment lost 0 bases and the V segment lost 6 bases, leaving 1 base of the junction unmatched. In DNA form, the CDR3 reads TGTGCCAGCAGGACAGGGGTCTCTGGAAACACCATATATTTT. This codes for CASRTGVSGNTIYF.

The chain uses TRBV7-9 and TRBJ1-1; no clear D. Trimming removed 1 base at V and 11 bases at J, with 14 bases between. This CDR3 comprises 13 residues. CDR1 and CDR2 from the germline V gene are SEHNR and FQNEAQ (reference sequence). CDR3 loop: CASSLVNSPGAFF. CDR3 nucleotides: TGTGCCAGCAGCTTAGTGAACAGCCCTGGGGCTTTCTTT.

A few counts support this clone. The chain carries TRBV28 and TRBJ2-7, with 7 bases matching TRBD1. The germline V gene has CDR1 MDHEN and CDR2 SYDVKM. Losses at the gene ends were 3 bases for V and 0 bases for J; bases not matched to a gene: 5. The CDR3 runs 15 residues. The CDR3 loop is CASSFSRGFSYEQYF. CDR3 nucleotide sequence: TGTGCCAGCAGTTTCTCCAGGGGGTTCTCCTACGAGCAGTACTTC.

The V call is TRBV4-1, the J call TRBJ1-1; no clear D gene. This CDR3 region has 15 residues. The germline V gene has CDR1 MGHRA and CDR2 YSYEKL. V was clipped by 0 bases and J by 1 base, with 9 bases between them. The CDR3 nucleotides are TGCGCCAGCAGCCAAGAGGGCAGGCCGAACACTGAAGCTTTCTTT. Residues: CASSQEGRPNTEAFF.

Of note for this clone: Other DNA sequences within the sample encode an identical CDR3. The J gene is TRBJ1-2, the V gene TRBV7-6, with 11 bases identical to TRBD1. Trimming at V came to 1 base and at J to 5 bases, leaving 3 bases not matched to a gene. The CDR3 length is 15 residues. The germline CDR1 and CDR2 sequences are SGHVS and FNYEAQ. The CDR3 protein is CASSLGGTGGYGYTF. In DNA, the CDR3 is TGTGCCAGCAGCTTAGGGGGGACAGGGGGATATGGCTACACCTTC.

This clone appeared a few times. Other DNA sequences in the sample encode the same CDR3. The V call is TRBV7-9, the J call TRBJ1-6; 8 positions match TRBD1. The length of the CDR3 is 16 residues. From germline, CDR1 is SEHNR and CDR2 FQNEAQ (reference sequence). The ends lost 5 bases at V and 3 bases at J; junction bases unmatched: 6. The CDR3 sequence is CASSLGQGFYNSPLHF. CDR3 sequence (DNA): TGTGCCAGCAGCCTAGGACAGGGCTTCTATAATTCACCCCTCCACTTT. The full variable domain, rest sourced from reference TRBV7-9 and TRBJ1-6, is DTGVSQNPRHKITKRGQNVTFRCDPISEHNRLYWYRQTLGQGPEFLTYFQNEAQLEKSRLLSDRFSAERPKGSFSTLEIQRTEQGDSAMYLCASSLGQGFYNSPLHFGNGTRLTVT.

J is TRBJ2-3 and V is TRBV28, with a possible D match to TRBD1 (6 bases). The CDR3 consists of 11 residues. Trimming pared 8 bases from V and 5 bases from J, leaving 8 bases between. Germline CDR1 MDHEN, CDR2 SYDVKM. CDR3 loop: CASLQGDTQYF. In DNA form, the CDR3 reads TGTGCCAGCTTACAGGGAGATACGCAGTATTTT.

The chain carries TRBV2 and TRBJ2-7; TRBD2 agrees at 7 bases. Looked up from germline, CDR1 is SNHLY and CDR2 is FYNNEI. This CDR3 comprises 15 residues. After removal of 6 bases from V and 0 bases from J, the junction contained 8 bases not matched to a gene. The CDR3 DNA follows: TGTGCCAGCAGCGATGTAGCGGGTTCCTCCTACGAGCAGTACTTC. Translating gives CASSDVAGSSYEQYF.

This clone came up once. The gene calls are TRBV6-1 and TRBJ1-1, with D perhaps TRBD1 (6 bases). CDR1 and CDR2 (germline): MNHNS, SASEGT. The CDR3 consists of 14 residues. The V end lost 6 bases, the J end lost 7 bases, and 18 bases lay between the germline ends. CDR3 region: CASSWDTERVEAFF. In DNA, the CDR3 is TGTGCCAGCAGCTGGGACACGGAGAGAGTTGAAGCTTTCTTT.

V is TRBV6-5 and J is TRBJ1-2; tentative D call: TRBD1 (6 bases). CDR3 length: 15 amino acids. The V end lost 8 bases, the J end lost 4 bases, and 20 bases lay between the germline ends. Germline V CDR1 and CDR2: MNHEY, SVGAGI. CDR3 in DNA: TGTGCCAGCTATCCCCGGGGCCAGGGGATCTATGGCTACACCTTC. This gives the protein CASYPRGQGIYGYTF.